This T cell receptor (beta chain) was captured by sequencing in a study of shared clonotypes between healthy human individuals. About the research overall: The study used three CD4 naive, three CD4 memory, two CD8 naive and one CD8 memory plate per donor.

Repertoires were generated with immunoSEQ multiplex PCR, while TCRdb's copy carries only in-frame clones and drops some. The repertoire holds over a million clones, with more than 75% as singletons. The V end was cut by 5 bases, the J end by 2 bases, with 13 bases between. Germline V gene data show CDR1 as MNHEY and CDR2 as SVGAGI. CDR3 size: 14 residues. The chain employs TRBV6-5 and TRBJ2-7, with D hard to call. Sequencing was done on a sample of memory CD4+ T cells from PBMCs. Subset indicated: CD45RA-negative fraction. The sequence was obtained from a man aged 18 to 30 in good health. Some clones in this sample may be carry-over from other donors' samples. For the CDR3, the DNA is TGTGCCAGCAGTGTTCTGACATCTCCCTACGAGCAGTACTTC. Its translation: CASSVLTSPYEQYF.